This entry describes one T cell receptor (beta chain). This entry is derived from a study of shared clonotypes between healthy human individuals. Sequencing used immunoSEQ multiplex PCR; TCRdb keeps in-frame clones, though not all of them. The sample yields about 2 million clones, roughly 94% seen once. The CDR3 sequence is 21 residues long. In germline, CDR1 is SGHVS, CDR2 FQNEAQ. With V trimmed by 0 bases and J by 4 bases, 24 bases remained unmatched. The specimen sequenced was naive CD4+ T cells sorted from blood. Subset indicated: CD45RA+ positively selected. V usage is TRBV7-8 and J usage is TRBJ2-7; TRBD2 matches 7 bases. The clonotype was recovered from a man younger than 35 in good health. In DNA, the CDR3 is TGTGCCAGCAGCTTAGCGCTTGCCCCCCTCTCTAGCGGCCAGGTCTCTTACGAGCAGTACTTC. Protein: CASSLALAPLSSGQVSYEQYF. Based on the CDR3 plus reference TRBV7-8 and TRBJ2-7, the full variable domain is GAGVSQSPRYKVAKRGQDVALRCDPISGHVSLFWYQQALGQGPEFLTYFQNEAQLDKSGLPSDRFFAERPEGSVSTLKIQRTQQEDSAVYLCASSLALAPLSSGQVSYEQYFGPGTRLTVT.